The rows below give T cell receptor beta chains drawn from one sample of a study of blood T cell repertoires in COVID-19. Produced via immunoSEQ multiplex PCR; TCRdb's table is partial and in-frame only. The data show about 210,000 clones, approximately 88% seen once. The sequencing input was PBMCs or T cells enriched from blood (not recorded which). The receptors were gathered from a woman aged 18-30 years who had recovered from COVID-19. The CDR3 runs from the conserved cysteine through the conserved F or W. The order of the fields is J gene, V gene, clone size, D gene, CDR3 DNA, CDR3 protein. The D gene is left open where the match is weak. Clone sizes are given selectively: once, few, many, or a class where the clone is expanded.

TRBJ1-4,TRBV6-1,.,.,TGTGCCAGCAGTGATTTAGGTTGGGCGCATGAAAAACTGTTTTTT,CASSDLGWAHEKLFF
TRBJ2-1,TRBV6-5,.,TRBD2,TGTGCCAGCAGTTTACAGCGGGGGACCTACAATGAGCAGTTCTTC,CASSLQRGTYNEQFF
TRBJ2-7,TRBV18,.,TRBD1,TGTGCCAGCTCACCACTAGTCACCGGGACAGAGAGGCCTAACGAGCAGTACTTC,CASSPLVTGTERPNEQYF
TRBJ1-1,TRBV10-3,.,TRBD1,TGTGCCATCAGTCCGGGACAGGGGGCTCCTGAAGCTTTCTTT,CAISPGQGAPEAFF
TRBJ2-1,TRBV10-3,.,TRBD2,TGTGCCATCCGGGAACCGGGACTAGCGGGGCCCCATATACAGTATAATGAGCAGTTCTTC,CAIREPGLAGPHIQYNEQFF
TRBJ2-1,TRBV4-1,.,TRBD2,TGCGCCAGCAGCCTGCGCGAACTAGCGGTCGGCAATGAGCAGTTCTTC,CASSLRELAVGNEQFF
TRBJ1-1,TRBV19,.,.,TGTGCCAGTAAGACCCAGGGTAGGGACACTGAAGCTTTCTTT,CASKTQGRDTEAFF
TRBJ2-3,TRBV10-2,.,TRBD2,TGCGCCAGCAGTGAGAAGCGGGGGGAGGCAGATACGCAGTATTTT,CASSEKRGEADTQYF
TRBJ2-3,TRBV21-1,.,.,TGTGCCAGCAGCAAATGCAGCGGGGGGCCAACAGATACGCAGTATTTT,CASSKCSGGPTDTQYF
TRBJ2-7,TRBV5-5,.,TRBD1,TGTGCCAGCAGCTTCGGCGGCCTTTGGACAGGGTATTCCTACGAGCAGTACTTC,CASSFGGLWTGYSYEQYF
TRBJ1-4,TRBV2,.,TRBD1,TGTGCCAGCAGTGAAGAGCGTGGGACAGGAGGCGAAAAACTGTTTTTT,CASSEERGTGGEKLFF
TRBJ1-2,TRBV6-5,.,.,TGTGCCAGCAATCTACAGGGCGCTGGCTACACCTTC,CASNLQGAGYTF
TRBJ1-1,TRBV28,once,.,TGTGCCAGCAGTTATAGGGGCGGAGGGCAGGTCGGGGCTTTCTTT,CASSYRGGGQVGAFF
TRBJ1-2,TRBV10-3,.,TRBD1,TGTGCCATCAGTGAGTCGCCAGGGGGCGGTAGCTATGGCTACACCTTC,CAISESPGGGSYGYTF
TRBJ2-1,TRBV2,.,TRBD1,TGTGCCAGCAGCGAGACCGGGACAGAGTACAATGAGCAGTTCTTC,CASSETGTEYNEQFF
TRBJ2-5,TRBV3-1/TRBV3-2,.,.,TGTGCCAGCAGCCAAGGCGAATCCGGACAATTTAATATAATATGGTACCAAGAGACCCAGTACTTC,CASSQGESGQFNIIWYQETQYF
TRBJ2-3,TRBV5-1,.,.,TGCGCCAGCAGCTTGGGGCCCCTGACTAGACACACAGATACGCAGTATTTT,CASSLGPLTRHTDTQYF
TRBJ1-5,TRBV2,.,.,TGTGCCAGCAGTGACTCCTTTCAGCCCCAGCATTTT,CASSDSFQPQHF
TRBJ1-5,TRBV5-4,.,.,TGTGCCAGCAGCTTGGACGGAGCTACTAGCAATCAGCCCCAGCATTTT,CASSLDGATSNQPQHF
TRBJ2-3,TRBV5-6,.,.,TGTGCCAGCAGCTTTTTGATCCGGCGGGACAGTAACACAGATACGCAGTATTTT,CASSFLIRRDSNTDTQYF
TRBJ1-6,TRBV28,.,.,TGTGCCAGCAGCTCAGAGGACAGCGTTAATTCACCCCTCCACTTT,CASSSEDSVNSPLHF
TRBJ2-2,TRBV7-6,.,TRBD1,TGTGCCAGCAGCTCCCCAGGGGGCGCCGGCGGGGAGCTGTTTTTT,CASSSPGGAGGELFF
TRBJ2-3,TRBV6-2/TRBV6-3,.,TRBD2,TGTGCCAGCAGTTACTCGGTCCTAGCGGGGGCTGCAGATACGCAGTATTTT,CASSYSVLAGAADTQYF
TRBJ1-6,TRBV4-1,.,.,TGCGCCAGCAGCCAAGAAAAGTCCGCGGATTCACCCCTCCACTTT,CASSQEKSADSPLHF
TRBJ2-2,TRBV9,.,TRBD2,TGTGCCAGCACCGCGGGGGGGGGAAACACCGGGGAGCTGTTTTTT,CASTAGGGNTGELFF
TRBJ1-2,TRBV7-9,few,.,TGTGCCAGCAGCTCTTGGGGAGGCACTTCCTTACGTGGCTACACCTTC,CASSSWGGTSLRGYTF